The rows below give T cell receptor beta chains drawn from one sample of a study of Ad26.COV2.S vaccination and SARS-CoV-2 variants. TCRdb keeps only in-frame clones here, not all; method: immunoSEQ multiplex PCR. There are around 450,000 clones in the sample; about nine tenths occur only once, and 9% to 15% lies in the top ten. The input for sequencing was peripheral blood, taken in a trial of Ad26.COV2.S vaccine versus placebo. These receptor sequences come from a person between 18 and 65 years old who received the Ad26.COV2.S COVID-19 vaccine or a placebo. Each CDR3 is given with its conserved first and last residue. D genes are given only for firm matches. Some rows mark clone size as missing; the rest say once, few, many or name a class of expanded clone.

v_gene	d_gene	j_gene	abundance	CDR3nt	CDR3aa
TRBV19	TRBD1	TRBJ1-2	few	TGTGCCAGTAGTAGACTTCGACAGGGAGTTAACTATGGCTACACCTTC	CASSRLRQGVNYGYTF
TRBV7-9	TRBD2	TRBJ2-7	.	TGTGCCAGCAGCCTTCTGGGACTAGCGGGCGAGCAGTACTTC	CASSLLGLAGEQYF
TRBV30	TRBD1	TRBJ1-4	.	TGTGCCTGGAGTGCCCCTGGGACAGGGCTAAAGGAAAAACTGTTTTTT	CAWSAPGTGLKEKLFF
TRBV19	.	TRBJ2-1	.	TGTGCCAGTCGAGGCGGGCCCTTCTACAATGAGCAGTTCTTC	CASRGGPFYNEQFF
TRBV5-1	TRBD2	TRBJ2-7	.	TGCGCCAGCAGCTTGTTCCTAGCGGGAGGGCCGTCTTACGAGCAGTACTTC	CASSLFLAGGPSYEQYF
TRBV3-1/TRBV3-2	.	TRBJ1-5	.	TGTGCCAGCAGCCAAGATCCCGGGTTAAATCAGCCCCAGCATTTT	CASSQDPGLNQPQHF
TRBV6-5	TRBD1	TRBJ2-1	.	TGTGCCAGCAGTCGAGGGACAGGCGAGCAGTTCTTC	CASSRGTGEQFF
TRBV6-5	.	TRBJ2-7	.	TGTGCCAGCAGTAGGGACCCACCGTACGAGCAGTACTTC	CASSRDPPYEQYF
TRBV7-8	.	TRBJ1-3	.	TGTGCCAGCAGCTTGGGTTATGGAAACACCATATATTTT	CASSLGYGNTIYF
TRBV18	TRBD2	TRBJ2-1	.	TGTGCCAGCTCACCACCGTTAGCGGGGGACTACAATGAGCAGTTCTTC	CASSPPLAGDYNEQFF
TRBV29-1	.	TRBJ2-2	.	TGCAGCGTTGAAGATCCTTGGAGGGCGAACACCGGGGAGCTGTTTTTT	CSVEDPWRANTGELFF
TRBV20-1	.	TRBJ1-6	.	TGCAGTGCTAGTGGAGGGACCAATTCACCCCTCCACTTT	CSASGGTNSPLHF
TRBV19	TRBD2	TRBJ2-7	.	TGTGCCAGTAGTATAGATCATACTGGGAGGGTCTACGAGCAGTACTTC	CASSIDHTGRVYEQYF
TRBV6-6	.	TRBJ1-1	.	TGTGCCAGCAGTAACAAACAGGGTATGAACACTGAAGCTTTCTTT	CASSNKQGMNTEAFF
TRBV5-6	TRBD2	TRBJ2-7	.	TGTGCCAGCAGCTTGTCCCCTAGCGGGAGATACGAGCAGTACTTC	CASSLSPSGRYEQYF
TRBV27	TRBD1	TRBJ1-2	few	TGTGCCAGCAGTACCCATCCCGAGGGGGCCTATGGCTACACCTTC	CASSTHPEGAYGYTF
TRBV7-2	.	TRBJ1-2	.	TGTGCCAGCAGCTCCACGGGGTTGAGACAGCGACCCAGTGGCTACACCTTC	CASSSTGLRQRPSGYTF
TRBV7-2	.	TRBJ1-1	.	TGTGCCAGCAGCTTAGGGGGACAGAACACTGAAGCTTTCTTT	CASSLGGQNTEAFF
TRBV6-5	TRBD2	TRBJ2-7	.	TGTGCCAGCAGTAGTACTAGCGGGCGGGCCTACGAGCAGTACTTC	CASSSTSGRAYEQYF
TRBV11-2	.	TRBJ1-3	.	TGTGCCAGCAGCTTAGATATAAATCCTGGAAACACCATATATTTT	CASSLDINPGNTIYF
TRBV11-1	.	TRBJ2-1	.	TGTGCCAGCAGCTGGAGGACCTACAATGAGCAGTTCTTC	CASSWRTYNEQFF
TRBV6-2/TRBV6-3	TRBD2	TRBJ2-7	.	TGTGCCAGCAGCCCCGGACTAGCGGGCTTAATTGGCGAGCAGTACTTC	CASSPGLAGLIGEQYF
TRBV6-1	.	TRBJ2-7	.	TGTGCCAGCAGTGAACTCGGGGGACAGCAGTACTTC	CASSELGGQQYF
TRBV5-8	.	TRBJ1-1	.	TGTGCCAGCAGCTTTACCGGAGCTGGGGGAGCTTTCTTT	CASSFTGAGGAFF
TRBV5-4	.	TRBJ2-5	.	TGTGCCAGCAGCCCCGGACACAAACAAGAGACCCAGTACTTC	CASSPGHKQETQYF
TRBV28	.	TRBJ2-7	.	TGTGCCAGTCGGGCAGGGTTACACGAGCAGTACTTC	CASRAGLHEQYF
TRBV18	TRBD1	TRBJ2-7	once	TGTGCCAGCTCACCCGAGGGGACAGGGGGCCGCGAGCAGTACTTC	CASSPEGTGGREQYF
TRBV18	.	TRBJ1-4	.	TGTGCCAGCTCACTCATGATTGACCGTGCGACTAATGAAAAACTGTTTTTT	CASSLMIDRATNEKLFF
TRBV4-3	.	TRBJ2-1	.	TGCGCCAGCAGCCAAGAGGTCCGGGGCTCCTACAATGAGCAGTTCTTC	CASSQEVRGSYNEQFF
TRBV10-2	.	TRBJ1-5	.	TGCGCCAGCACCCAAAGACCCGGGGAGCCCCAGCATTTT	CASTQRPGEPQHF
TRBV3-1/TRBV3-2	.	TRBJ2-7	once	TGTGCCAGCAGCCAAGCCGTCCAGGGGCGACCCTACGAGCAGTACTTC	CASSQAVQGRPYEQYF
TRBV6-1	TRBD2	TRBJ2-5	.	TGTGCCAGCAGTGAACGGGACTTATTCAGCGGGAGGGCCGGAGAGACCCAGTACTTC	CASSERDLFSGRAGETQYF
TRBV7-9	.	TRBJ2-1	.	TGTGCCAGCAGCCCTAATTATGAGCAGTTCTTC	CASSPNYEQFF
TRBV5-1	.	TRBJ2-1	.	TGCGCCAGCAGCTTAACAGGGTCGCGTGAGCAGTTCTTC	CASSLTGSREQFF
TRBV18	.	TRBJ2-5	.	TGTGCCAGCGCAAACTCCGGGTTCCAAGAGACCCAGTACTTC	CASANSGFQETQYF
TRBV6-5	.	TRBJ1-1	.	TGTGCCAGCAGTTACTCGGGAGGGGTGATTGAAGCTTTCTTT	CASSYSGGVIEAFF
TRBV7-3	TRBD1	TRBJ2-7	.	TGTGCCAGCAGCCCAACAGCGACAGGGTCCTACGAGCAGTACTTC	CASSPTATGSYEQYF
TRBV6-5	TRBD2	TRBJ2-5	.	TGTGCCAGCAGTTTCGGGACTAGGCGGGAGACCCAGTACTTC	CASSFGTRRETQYF
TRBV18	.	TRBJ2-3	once	TGTGCCAGCTCATTTGGTACCACAGATACGCAGTATTTT	CASSFGTTDTQYF
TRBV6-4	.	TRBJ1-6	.	TGTGCCAGCATCCGGGACGGCCGAATTCCTTATAATTCACCCCTCCACTTT	CASIRDGRIPYNSPLHF
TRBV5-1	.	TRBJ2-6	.	TGCGCCAGCAGCTTGGCCTGGGGGCACCACGTAGCTGGGGCCAACGTCCTGACTTTC	CASSLAWGHHVAGANVLTF
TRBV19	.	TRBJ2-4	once	TGTGCCAGTAGTAAGACACCGAGGGGGATCATGGGAAACATTCAGTACTTC	CASSKTPRGIMGNIQYF
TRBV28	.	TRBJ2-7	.	TGTGCCAGCACGGAGGGGATTGGCGAGCAGTACTTC	CASTEGIGEQYF
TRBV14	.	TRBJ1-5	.	TGTGCCAGCAGCCAAGGGGTTAATCAGCCCCAGCATTTT	CASSQGVNQPQHF
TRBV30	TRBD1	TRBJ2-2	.	TGTGCTTGTGTAACAGGGGGCACCGGGGAGCTGTTTTTT	CACVTGGTGELFF
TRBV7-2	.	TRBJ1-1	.	TGTGCCAGCAGACTTTCGGTCGGGAACACTGAAGCTTTCTTT	CASRLSVGNTEAFF
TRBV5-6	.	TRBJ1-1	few	TGTGCCAGCGAGGCGGTCAAGAACACTGAAGCTTTCTTT	CASEAVKNTEAFF
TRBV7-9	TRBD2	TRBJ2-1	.	TGTGCCAGCAGCCCACCAGCGCTGACTAGCGGGAAGTCAAATGAGCAGTTCTTC	CASSPPALTSGKSNEQFF
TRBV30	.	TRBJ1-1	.	TGTGCCTGGAGTCGGCTTACTGAAGCTTTCTTT	CAWSRLTEAFF
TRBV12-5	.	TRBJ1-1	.	TGTGCTAGTGGTTTGGGGGGCGGTAGGACTGAAGCTTTCTTT	CASGLGGGRTEAFF
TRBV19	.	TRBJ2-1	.	TGTGCCAGTACGCTGACTAGTGGGTCGTACAATGAGCAGTTCTTC	CASTLTSGSYNEQFF
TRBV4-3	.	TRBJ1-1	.	TGCGCCAGCAGCCAAGATGGAGGACCGGCTTTCTTT	CASSQDGGPAFF
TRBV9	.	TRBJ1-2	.	TGTGCCAGCAGTCCGGCGGCAGGGATGTTTGGCTACACCTTC	CASSPAAGMFGYTF
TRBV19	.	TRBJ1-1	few	TGTGCCAGTAGCCTAGTTAGGGACACTGAAGCTTTCTTT	CASSLVRDTEAFF
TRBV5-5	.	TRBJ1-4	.	TGTGCCAGCAGCTTGACAGGGAGGGAGGAAAAACTGTTTTTT	CASSLTGREEKLFF
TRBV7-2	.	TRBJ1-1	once	TGTGCCAGCAGCTTACTCCCCGGGACATCTATGAACACTGAAGCTTTCTTT	CASSLLPGTSMNTEAFF
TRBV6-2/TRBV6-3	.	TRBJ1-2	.	TGTGCCAGCAGTTACTCGGAAGGTGGCTACACCTTC	CASSYSEGGYTF
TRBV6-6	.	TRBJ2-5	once	TGTGCCAGCAGTTACTCCAGGCTAAAAGAGACCCAGTACTTC	CASSYSRLKETQYF